Below are 4 T cell receptor beta chains sequenced from a single sample in a study of control samples from healthy donors and cancer patients. Only in-frame clones appear in the TCRdb table, and some are missing; sequencing was by immunoSEQ multiplex PCR. This table holds about 130,000 clones, over 75% found once. Sequencing was done on a sample of blood. The receptors originated from a man in his fifties in good health.

The chain carries TRBV30 and TRBJ1-6; D is undetermined. This CDR3 is 15 amino acids long. Trimming pared 1 base from V and 7 bases from J, leaving 14 bases between. The germline V gene has CDR1 GTSNPN and CDR2 SVGIG (reference sequence). The CDR3 is CAWSGLSDGNSPLHF. The DNA for the CDR3 is TGTGCCTGGAGTGGTCTGTCGGACGGAAATTCACCCCTCCACTTT.

This chain links TRBV10-1 with TRBJ2-2; TRBD2 agrees at 13 bases. Germline V gene data show CDR1 as WNHNN and CDR2 as SYGVQD (reference sequence). CDR3 length: 18 amino acids. Trimming removed 3 bases from V and 5 bases from J; junction bases left unmatched: 9. CDR3 region: CASSEAGTSGVRTGELFF. The DNA of the CDR3 is TGCGCCAGCAGTGAAGCCGGGACTAGCGGGGTTAGGACCGGGGAGCTGTTTTTT.

V gene TRBV5-5 combines with J gene TRBJ2-3, with 10 bases matching TRBD2. Trimming cost V 3 bases and J 2 bases; bases outside gene matches: 3. The CDR3 length is 15 residues. Germline V gene data show CDR1 as SGHKS and CDR2 as YYEKEE (reference sequence). The CDR3 DNA reads as TGTGCCAGCAGCTCTAGCGGGGGAAACACAGATACGCAGTATTTT. Protein sequence: CASSSSGGNTDTQYF.

The gene calls are TRBV4-1 and TRBJ2-7, with D perhaps matching TRBD1 or TRBD2 (5 bases each). V shed 1 base and J shed 3 bases, with 19 bases lying between them. CDR3 length equals 17 residues. Germline V gives CDR1 MGHRA, CDR2 YSYEKL. In nucleotides, the CDR3 is TGCGCCAGCAGCCAAGTGCTACAGGATCCCGGGATCTACGAGCAGTACTTC. The encoded protein is CASSQVLQDPGIYEQYF.